This T cell receptor (beta chain) was sequenced for a study of CD8 T cells in ankylosing spondylitis. The CDR3 sequence is 14 residues long. J was trimmed by 5 bases and V by 6 bases; bases with no gene match: 11. Germline values: CDR1 DFQATT, CDR2 SNEGSKA (reference sequence). MiXCR, applied by TCRdb to the 5' RACE reads, yields one record per CDR3 protein. The sample consists of fewer than 200,000 distinct CDR3 sequences, 9.8% of them appearing once. This clonotype originated in a female donor with ankylosing spondylitis or in good health (not recorded which). The material sequenced was blood, either unsorted or a sorted T cell fraction (not recorded which). This sequence joins TRBV20-1 and TRBJ2-3, with 7 bases lining up with TRBD2. The CDR3 DNA sequence: TGCAGTGCCATGCTTCTAGCGGAGGGAGATACGCAGTATTTT. This codes for CSAMLLAEGDTQYF.